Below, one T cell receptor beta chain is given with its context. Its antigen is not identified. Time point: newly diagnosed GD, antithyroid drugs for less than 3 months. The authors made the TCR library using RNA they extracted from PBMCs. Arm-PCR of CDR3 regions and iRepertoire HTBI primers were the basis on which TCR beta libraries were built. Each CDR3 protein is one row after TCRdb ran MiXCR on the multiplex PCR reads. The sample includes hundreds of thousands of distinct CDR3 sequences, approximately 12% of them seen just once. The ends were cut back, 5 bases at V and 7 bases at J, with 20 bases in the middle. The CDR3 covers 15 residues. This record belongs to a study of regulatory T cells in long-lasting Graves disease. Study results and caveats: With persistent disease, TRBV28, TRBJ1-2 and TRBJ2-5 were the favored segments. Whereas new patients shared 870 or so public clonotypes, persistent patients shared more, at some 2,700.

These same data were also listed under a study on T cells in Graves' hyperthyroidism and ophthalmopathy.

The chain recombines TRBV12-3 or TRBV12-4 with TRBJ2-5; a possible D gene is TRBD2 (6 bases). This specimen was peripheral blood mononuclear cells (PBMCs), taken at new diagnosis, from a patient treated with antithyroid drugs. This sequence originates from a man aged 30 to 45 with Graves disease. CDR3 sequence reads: CASSPTKRVFRTQYF. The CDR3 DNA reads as TGTGCCAGCAGTCCGACAAAGCGGGTCTTTCGGACCCAGTACTTC.